This TCR beta chain was profiled in a study of blood T cell repertoires in COVID-19 (dated by TCRdb to about 2020). Regarding the complete study: Samples from collaborators originated in the United States, Italy and Spain and spanned both the acute and convalescent phases of COVID-19. The material from the prospective study consisted of cDNA or gDNA derived from T cells, B-cell-depleted T cells, or PBMCs. Subjects who had been exposed to COVID-19, were actively infected with it, or had recovered from it provided the deeply sampled blood TCRbeta repertoires that made up the dataset. The repertoires were released in a freely available public database intended as a resource for research on the immune response to SARS-CoV-2. The samples were drawn from two sources: the first 160 participants of the ongoing ImmuneRACE study, and approximately 1,300 subjects contributed by 6 global collaborators. Nearly every sample came with metadata listing a de-identified subject ID, COVID-19 status, age in years and sex. HLA class I and class II types, where available, came from metadata supplied by the sample provider rather than from assay-based typing. Overall study outcomes, separate from this receptor: How much clinical and demographic metadata was included differed by source and by participant, and the metadata was provided uncurated.

Whole blood was collected in K2EDTA tubes by collaborating institutions according to the institutions' own protocols. For TCRbeta analysis, collaborators shipped samples as frozen whole blood, isolated PBMCs, or DNA extracted from either of those sample types. TCRbeta CDR3 regions were amplified from genomic DNA by means of the immunoSEQ Assay, a bias-controlled multiplex PCR. The original pipeline was this. The number of nucleated cells in each sample was estimated from the amplification of reference gene primers within the assay. Sequence reads were collapsed and filtered to measure the absolute abundance of every unique TCRbeta CDR3 rearrangement. For each sample, productive Simpson clonality was calculated as the square root of Simpson's diversity index across productive rearrangements. TCRdb provides this immuneACCESS table in a form limited to in-frame rearrangements. Some clones are lacking; in checked studies, under half of them reflect an unresolved V gene, and why the rest are absent is not known. From that table come the V and J calls and clone size; the DNA was used to work out D and trimming. Here the sample has 90,000 to 110,000 clones; 84% occur a single time. Approximately 7.9% of the sample goes to the ten largest clones.

Comments on this clone: No antigen is known for it. Base quality data are lacking; no much larger clone is found one base away.

The receptor comes from a woman of 80 years or more with active or convalescent COVID-19. Sequencing was performed on peripheral blood.

The nucleotides are TGTGCCAGCGGCGGCAGGGCCACAGATACGCAGTATTTT. It translates as CASGGRATDTQYF. The receptor chain draws on TRBV28 and TRBJ2-3; the D gene is perhaps TRBD1, from 5 matching bases. From the cysteine up to the phenylalanine, the CDR3 has a length of 13 residues. The entry retains the CDR3 DNA only, 39 bases that are in frame from base 1. V and J lose 8 bases and 2 bases, and a span of 11 bases separates them. Via the germline V gene, CDR1 is MDHEN and CDR2 SYDVKM.